This TCR beta chain appears in the sequencing data of a study of cytomegalovirus exposure and HLA in healthy donors. A multiplex PCR was run with 60 Vbeta primers and 13 Jbeta primers. Assay: immunoSEQ multiplex PCR; the TCRdb copy retains only in-frame clones and omits some. The table records roughly 170,000 clones, 84% of them present only once. The CDR3 spans 13 residues. The germline gives CDR1 MNHEY, CDR2 SVGAGI. V dropped 5 bases and J dropped 1 base, with 8 bases sitting between them. The table lists this clone with a count of one. This chain uses TRBV6-5 with TRBJ1-2; the D is unclear. The source is a girl aged 2 to 9 in good health and CMV-seropositive. Sequenced: PBMCs. Here the CDR3 reads CASSRNNNYGYTF. The CDR3 bases are TGTGCCAGCAGTCGCAACAATAACTATGGCTACACCTTC.